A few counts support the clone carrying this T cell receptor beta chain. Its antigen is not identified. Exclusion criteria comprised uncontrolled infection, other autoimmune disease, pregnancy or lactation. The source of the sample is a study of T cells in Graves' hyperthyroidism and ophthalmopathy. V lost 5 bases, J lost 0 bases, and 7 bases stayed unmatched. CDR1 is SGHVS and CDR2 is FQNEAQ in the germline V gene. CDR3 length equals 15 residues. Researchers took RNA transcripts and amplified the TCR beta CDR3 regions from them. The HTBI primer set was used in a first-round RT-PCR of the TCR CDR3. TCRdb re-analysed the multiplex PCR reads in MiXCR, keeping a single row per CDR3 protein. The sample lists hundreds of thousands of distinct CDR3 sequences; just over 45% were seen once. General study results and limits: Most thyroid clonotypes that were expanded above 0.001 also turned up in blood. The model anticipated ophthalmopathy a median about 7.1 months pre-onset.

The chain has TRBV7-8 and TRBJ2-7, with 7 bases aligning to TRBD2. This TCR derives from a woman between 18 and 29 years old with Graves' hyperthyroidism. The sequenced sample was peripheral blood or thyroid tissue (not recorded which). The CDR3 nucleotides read TGTGCCAGCAGCCGGTCCGGGACTAACTCCTACGAGCAGTACTTC. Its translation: CASSRSGTNSYEQYF.